Shown below are 15 T cell receptor beta chains from a single sample sequenced in a study. TCRdb called the reads again in MiXCR, with one record for every CDR3 protein. Of fewer than 2,000 distinct CDR3 sequences in the sample, approximately 30% were seen once. Sequencing input: CD8+ T cells (not recorded whether cultured). The receptors shown here come from a female donor.

This clonotype was observed a handful of times. V is TRBV5-5 and J is TRBJ1-1, with a weak D call TRBD1 (5 bases). V was trimmed by 5 bases and J by 0 bases, leaving 11 bases between them. The CDR3 contains 14 residues. Germline V CDR1 and CDR2: SGHKS, YYEKEE (reference sequence). The CDR3 sequence is CASRPGTVNTEAFF. CDR3 DNA sequence: TGTGCCAGCAGGCCCGGGACGGTGAACACTGAAGCTTTCTTT.

There are many counts of this clonotype. The J gene is TRBJ2-1, the V gene TRBV9, with a tentative D call TRBD2 (6 bases). There are 15 residues in the CDR3. V gave up 0 bases and J gave up 2 bases, with 9 bases separating them. Germline CDR1 is SGDLS and CDR2 is YYNGEE. Here the CDR3 reads CASSVGGDPYNEQFF. In DNA form, the CDR3 reads TGTGCCAGCAGCGTAGGCGGGGACCCCTACAATGAGCAGTTCTTC.

This clonotype is classed as large (0.1 to 1%). This chain links TRBV7-9 with TRBJ2-1; D might be TRBD2 (6 bases). The CDR3 sequence is 14 residues long. V was pared by 0 bases and J by 5 bases, with 8 bases between. Germline V gene sequence: CDR1 SEHNR, CDR2 FQNEAQ (reference sequence). For the CDR3, the DNA is TGTGCCAGCAGCTTAGCGCGCGGGAACAATGAGCAGTTCTTC. Residues: CASSLARGNNEQFF.

By its share, this clonotype is medium-sized (0.01 to 0.1%). The J gene is TRBJ2-7, the V gene TRBV12-5; D not certain. With 1 base removed from V and 4 bases from J, the gap between germline ends came to 8 bases. The CDR3 spans 13 residues. Germline loops: CDR1 LGHNT, CDR2 FRNRAP. CDR3 protein: CASGLGLYYEQYF. DNA of the CDR3: TGTGCTAGTGGTTTGGGGCTATATTACGAGCAGTACTTC. Combining the CDR3 with reference TRBV12-5 and TRBJ2-7 gives the whole variable domain DARVTQTPRHKVTEMGQEVTMRCQPILGHNTVFWYRQTMMQGLELLAYFRNRAPLDDSGMPKDRFSAEMPDATLATLKIQPSEPRDSAVYFCASGLGLYYEQYFGPGTRLTVT.

This clonotype was detected many times. A much more abundant neighbour one base away suggests this may be a read error. The genes are TRBV7-9 and TRBJ2-1; no clear D gene. Germline loops: CDR1 SEHNR, CDR2 FQNEAQ (reference sequence). V shed 7 bases and J shed 1 base, with 20 bases lying between them. The CDR3 is made up of 17 amino acids. CDR3 nucleotides: TGTGCCAGCAACTCCAGCCGGGCTTCAAAGTCCTACAATGAGCAGTTCTTC. Its protein product is CASNSSRASKSYNEQFF.

This clonotype is medium-sized within its sample. Compared with germline, one end of the junction differs, possibly owing to a read error. The chain is built from TRBV20-1 and TRBJ2-7, with TRBD1 matching 8 bases. The CDR3 spans 12 residues. Germline V gene sequence: CDR1 DFQATT, CDR2 SNEGSKA (reference sequence). The CDR3 DNA is TGCAGTGCTGGAGACAGGGGTTACGAGCAGTACTTC. This codes for CSAGDRGYEQYF.

On this clonotype itself: At one end the junction does not follow the germline gene, possibly because of a read error. The V call is TRBV4-3, the J call TRBJ2-7; 11 positions match TRBD2. The CDR3 contains 17 residues. Per the germline V gene, CDR1 is LGHNA and CDR2 is YSLEER. CDR3 DNA: TGCGCCAGCAGCCAAGGCCTCGGGACTAGCGGCCCATACGGGCAGTACTTC. Translated: CASSQGLGTSGPYGQYF.

The rearrangement links TRBV7-8 to TRBJ2-1; unclear D gene. Looked up from germline, CDR1 is SGHVS and CDR2 is FQNEAQ. V lost 3 bases and J lost 7, with 16 bases in between. This CDR3 is 15 amino acids long. DNA of the CDR3: TGTGCCAGCAGCTTTGCGGCAGGTGGGCGAAATGAGCAGTTCTTC. Translated, it gives CASSFAAGGRNEQFF.

This clonotype occurred once. The chain joins TRBV4-3 to TRBJ2-2; D is possibly TRBD2 (6 bases). Germline assignment: CDR1 LGHNA and CDR2 YSLEER. CDR3 length: 18 residues. V lost 1 base and J lost 7, with 22 bases in between. The CDR3 sequence: CASSQAYVEVREHGELFF. CDR3 coding DNA: TGCGCCAGCAGCCAAGCTTACGTAGAAGTTCGGGAGCACGGGGAGCTGTTTTTT.

By its share, this clonotype is large (0.1 to 1%). This chain links TRBV6-5 with TRBJ2-2; the D gene is possibly TRBD2 (6 bases). Trimming took off 2 bases at V and 3 bases at J, with 10 bases between the two ends. This CDR3 has 15 residues. From germline, CDR1 is MNHEY and CDR2 SVGAGI. The CDR3 DNA reads TGTGCCAGCAGTTACCAGACGGGGGACACCGGGGAGCTGTTTTTT. Its protein product is CASSYQTGDTGELFF.

A single count supports this clonotype. The chain uses TRBV4-3 and TRBJ2-7; either TRBD1 or TRBD2 may supply D (5 bases each). Germline assignment: CDR1 LGHNA and CDR2 YSLEER. This CDR3 spans 13 amino acids. Trimming stripped 5 bases from V and 6 bases from J, with 14 bases between. The CDR3 protein is CASSKVGVREQYF. Here the CDR3 DNA reads TGCGCCAGCAGCAAAGTGGGGGTCCGCGAGCAGTACTTC.

This clonotype is termed large (0.1 to 1%). The V and J genes are TRBV27 and TRBJ2-3; D is uncertain. The CDR3 runs to 16 residues. In germline, CDR1 is MNHEY, CDR2 SMNVEV (reference sequence). V was trimmed by 3 bases and J by 2 bases, leaving 15 bases between them. The CDR3 is CASSLKSSTFTDTQYF. As DNA, the CDR3 is TGTGCCAGCAGTTTGAAGTCCAGTACCTTCACAGATACGCAGTATTTT.

By sample fraction, this clonotype is medium-sized. This chain's CDR3 is CASSSDGYEQYF. The CDR3 DNA sequence: TGTGCCAGCAGTTCAGACGGTTACGAGCAGTACTTC. The V gene is TRBV14, the J gene TRBJ2-7; D not certain. Trimming removed 6 bases at V and 4 bases at J, with 10 bases between. The CDR3 runs 12 residues. Per germline, CDR1 SGHDN and CDR2 FVKESK.

Worth noting for this clonotype: One end of the junction does not line up with germline, which may come from a read error. The chain is built from TRBV20-1 and TRBJ1-1; TRBD1 matches 8 bases. CDR3 length: 15 residues. Germline values: CDR1 DFQATT, CDR2 SNEGSKA (reference sequence). CDR3 in DNA: TGCAGTGCTAGGAATTACCAGGGGGCCAACACTGAAACTTTCTTT. Protein product: CSARNYQGANTETFF.

This clonotype appeared a few times. This clone may be a read error of a much larger clone one base away. The V gene is TRBV7-8, the J gene TRBJ2-7; 9 nucleotides agree with TRBD1. The CDR3 runs to 15 residues. CDR1 SGHVS and CDR2 FQNEAQ come from the germline V gene. The CDR3 DNA sequence: TGTGCCAGCAGCTTGGGGACAGGGTCTCCCTACGAGCAGTGCTTC. Residues: CASSLGTGSPYEQCF.